The sequence of this T cell receptor (beta chain) was determined in a study of blood T cell repertoires in COVID-19. Participants' reported clinical history set cohort assignment. This clone has only a few counts. Germline values: CDR1 WNHNN, CDR2 SYGVQD (reference sequence). Trimming removed 8 bases from V and 3 bases from J; junction bases left unmatched: 8. The CDR3 spans 14 residues. TCRdb's copy holds only in-frame clones and misses some; the assay was immunoSEQ multiplex PCR. This repertoire shows around 300,000 clones, roughly 89% found once; its top ten account for 1.7%. Specimen: PBMCs or T cells enriched from blood (not recorded which). The rearrangement uses TRBV10-1 and TRBJ2-7, with 9 bases lining up with TRBD1. This TCR derives from a young woman with acute COVID-19. CDR3 sequence (DNA): TGCGCCAGCCCACCGGGACAGGGTGACTACGAGCAGTACTTC. It specifies CASPPGQGDYEQYF.